A single sample is the source of the 4 T cell receptor beta chains below, sequenced in a study of cytotoxic CD8 clonotypes in ibrutinib-treated CLL. Libraries were prepared by immunoSEQ multiplex PCR; TCRdb keeps only in-frame clonotypes and omits some of them. The sample holds tens of thousands of clones, over 60% seen once. Sequencing used PBMCs, obtained after 12 months of ibrutinib treatment. Every receptor here comes from a human donor with chronic lymphocytic leukemia.

V gene TRBV29-1 combines with J gene TRBJ1-4, with D tentatively TRBD1 (5 bases). This CDR3 is 14 amino acids long. The V and J ends lost 5 bases and 4 bases respectively, with 14 bases between them. CDR1 SQVTM and CDR2 ANQGSEA come from the germline V gene. The CDR3 nucleotides read TGCAGCGTTCAGAAGGGACCGAATAATGAAAAACTGTTTTTT. It is translated as CSVQKGPNNEKLFF.

The chain is built from TRBV4-1 and TRBJ1-2; D may be TRBD1 (5 bases). The CDR3 has 13 amino acids. Germline V CDR1 and CDR2: MGHRA, YSYEKL. Trimming stripped 0 bases from V and 6 bases from J, with 8 bases between. The DNA of the CDR3 is TGCGCCAGCAGCCAAGATGAAGGGGATGGCTACACCTTC. Its protein product is CASSQDEGDGYTF.

This clone was counted only a few times. The V gene is TRBV7-6, the J gene TRBJ1-1, with unresolved D. Germline loops: CDR1 SGHVS, CDR2 FNYEAQ. Between the trimmed V and J ends, which lost 1 base and 3 bases, there was a span of 9 bases. There are 14 residues in the CDR3. The DNA for the CDR3 is TGTGCCAGCAGCTTAGTTGGGCAGCACACTGAAGCTTTCTTT. It yields the protein CASSLVGQHTEAFF.

CDR3 coding DNA: TGTGCCACCCGAATGGACGGGGCAGTTTACGAGCAGTACTTC. Amino acids: CATRMDGAVYEQYF. V usage is TRBV6-1 and J usage is TRBJ2-7; tentatively, D is TRBD1 or TRBD2 (5 bases each). CDR1 is MNHNS, CDR2 SASEGT, per germline. The CDR3 runs to 14 residues. The ends were cut back, 10 bases at V and 4 bases at J, with 20 bases in the middle.